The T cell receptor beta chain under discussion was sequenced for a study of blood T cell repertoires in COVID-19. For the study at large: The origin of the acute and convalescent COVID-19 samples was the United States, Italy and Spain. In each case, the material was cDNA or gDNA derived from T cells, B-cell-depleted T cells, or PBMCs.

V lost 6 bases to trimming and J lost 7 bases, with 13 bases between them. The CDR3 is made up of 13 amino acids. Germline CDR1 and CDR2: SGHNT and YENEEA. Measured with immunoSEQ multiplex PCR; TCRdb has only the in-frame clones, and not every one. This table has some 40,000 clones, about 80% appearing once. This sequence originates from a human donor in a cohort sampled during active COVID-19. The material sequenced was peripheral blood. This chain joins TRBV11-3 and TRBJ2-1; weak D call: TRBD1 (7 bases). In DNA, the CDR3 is TGTGCCAGCAGACCCCCAGGGGGGAATGAGCAGTTCTTC. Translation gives CASRPPGGNEQFF.